A selection of T cell receptor beta chains follows, all from one sample in a study of spatial heterogeneity in lung cancer. TCRdb processed the 5' RACE reads anew with MiXCR; each CDR3 protein has one entry. The table has about 36,000 distinct CDR3 sequences, around 7.6% seen once. The sequencing here drew on PBMCs, taken at follow-up. The receptors originated from a male donor with early-stage non-small cell lung cancer. The CDR3 runs from the conserved cysteine through the conserved F or W. Fields, in order: clone size, D gene, J gene, V gene, CDR3 DNA, CDR3 protein. A D gene is named only where the DNA matches it firmly. Some rows mark clone size as missing; the rest say once, few, many or name a class of expanded clone.

many	TRBD1	TRBJ2-1	TRBV14	TGTGCCAGCAGCCTGGACAGGAAGTACAATGAGCAGTTCTTC	CASSLDRKYNEQFF
many	.	TRBJ2-7	TRBV9	TGTGCCAGCAGCGTAGGCCGGAGCTCCTACGAGCAGTACTTC	CASSVGRSSYEQYF
many	TRBD1	TRBJ1-1	TRBV2	TGTGCCAGCCGACAGGGTCAGGAAATTGAAGCTTTCTTT	CASRQGQEIEAFF
.	.	TRBJ1-2	TRBV5-1	TGCGCCAGCAGCTTCGACGGAGACTATGGCTACACCTTC	CASSFDGDYGYTF
many	.	TRBJ1-1	TRBV30	TGTGCCTGGAGTGTAGGCGGACCTGAAGCTTTCTTT	CAWSVGGPEAFF
few	.	TRBJ2-1	TRBV11-3	TGTGCCAGCAGCTTAGGGGTTAGCGACTATTCCTACAATGAGCAGTTCTTC	CASSLGVSDYSYNEQFF
.	.	TRBJ1-2	TRBV29-1	TGCAGCGTTGACGGGGGCATCGGGTCTAACTATGGCTACACCTTC	CSVDGGIGSNYGYTF
many	.	TRBJ2-2	TRBV2	TGTGCCAGCAGTGAAGGGGGCATGGGGGAGCTGTTTTTT	CASSEGGMGELFF
many	.	TRBJ1-1	TRBV11-2	TGTGCCAGCAGCTTAGCGGGGCAGGGGATGAACACTGAAGCTTTCTTT	CASSLAGQGMNTEAFF
many	.	TRBJ1-2	TRBV5-8	TGTGCCAGCAGCTTGTTGGACAGTCAGTGGGACTATGGCTACACCTTC	CASSLLDSQWDYGYTF
many	.	TRBJ1-2	TRBV6-1	TGTGCCAGCAGTGGACAGAACTATGGCTACACCTTC	CASSGQNYGYTF
many	.	TRBJ2-1	TRBV18	TGTGCCAGCTCACCTCCTACAGGGTATGAGCAGTTCTTC	CASSPPTGYEQFF
many	.	TRBJ2-5	TRBV10-3	TGTGCCATCAGTGATCGGGGGACCCAAGAGACCCAGTACTTC	CAISDRGTQETQYF
many	.	TRBJ2-2	TRBV5-6	TGTGCCAGCAGCCTAGGACTGATCACCGGGGAGCTGTTTTTT	CASSLGLITGELFF
many	.	TRBJ1-2	TRBV10-3	TGTGCCATCAGTGAGGGCGATGCCATAACCTTC	CAISEGDAITF
many	.	TRBJ2-2	TRBV29-1	TGCAGCGTTTCTAAGCCTGGTGGCACCGGGGAGCTGTTTTTT	CSVSKPGGTGELFF
many	TRBD2	TRBJ2-1	TRBV7-2	TGTGCCAGCAGCGGACGGACTAGCGGGGTAGATGAGCAGTTCTTC	CASSGRTSGVDEQFF
.	.	TRBJ1-5	TRBV27	TGTGCCAGCAGTTTTGGGGTCGGGGAACGGCCCCAGCATTTT	CASSFGVGERPQHF
medium-sized	TRBD1	TRBJ2-7	TRBV4-2	TGTGCCAGCAGCCAGGAGGACAGGGGAAGGTACGAGCAGTACTTC	CASSQEDRGRYEQYF
.	.	TRBJ1-1	TRBV29-1	TGCAGGGGGGGGAACAGGCTCAAAATAATGAACACTGAAGCTTTCTTT	CRGGNRLKIMNTEAFF
many	.	TRBJ2-7	TRBV12-3/TRBV12-4	TGTGCCAGCAGTTTATCGGGGGGCGGCTACGAGCAGTACTTC	CASSLSGGGYEQYF
many	TRBD1	TRBJ1-2	TRBV6-2/TRBV6-3	TGTGCCAGCAGTTACGGGACAGGGGGCTATAACTATGGCTACACCTTC	CASSYGTGGYNYGYTF
many	.	TRBJ1-1	TRBV29-1	TGCAGCGGTCGACACTTGAACACTGAAGCTTTCTTT	CSGRHLNTEAFF
many	TRBD1	TRBJ2-2	TRBV29-1	TGCAGCTTTCAGGGGGCGAACACCGGGGAGCTGTTTTTT	CSFQGANTGELFF
many	.	TRBJ2-1	TRBV29-1	TGCAGCGTTGAAGTCCACCAGAATCATGAGCAGTTCTTC	CSVEVHQNHEQFF
many	.	TRBJ1-4	TRBV12-5	TGTGCTAGTGGTTTGGTACCAGGGGTTCGGGAAAAACTGTTTTTT	CASGLVPGVREKLFF
many	TRBD1	TRBJ1-2	TRBV7-2	TGTGCCAGCAGCTTGGGGTCGGCAGGGGGCTTCGTCTATGGCTACACCTTC	CASSLGSAGGFVYGYTF
many	TRBD1	TRBJ1-1	TRBV20-1	TGCAGTGCTCCCGGTGGCCCGGGACAGTACACTGAAGCTTTCTTT	CSAPGGPGQYTEAFF
few	TRBD2	TRBJ2-1	TRBV19	TGTGCGACGGGACACCAGAACCGACTAGCGGGCGACAATGAGCAGTTCTTC	CATGHQNRLAGDNEQFF
.	.	TRBJ1-4	TRBV12-3/TRBV12-4	TGTGCCAGCAGATGGGGTGAAAAACTGTTTTTT	CASRWGEKLFF
many	TRBD1	TRBJ2-7	TRBV11-1	TGTGCCAGCAGCCCGACGGACAGGGCAATCAAGCAGTACTTC	CASSPTDRAIKQYF
.	.	TRBJ2-2	TRBV24-1	TGTGCCACCACCCTGGAGGGCCAAGCGAACACCGGGGAGCTGTTTTTT	CATTLEGQANTGELFF
.	.	TRBJ2-7	TRBV7-3	TGTGCCAGCAGCTCCTCCCCACCCTACGAGCAGTACTTC	CASSSSPPYEQYF